This T cell receptor (beta chain) was profiled in a study of shared clonotypes between healthy human individuals. Study details: With ages of 18 to 49, the donors were a couple of women and a few men. Study-wide results and limits: Donors were few, which limited the genetic and exposure-history diversity represented.

A note on this clone: What it binds is not known. Other DNA sequences within the sample encode an identical CDR3.

Division of CD4+ cells produced a CD45RA+ naive subset and a CD45RA-negative memory subset. As processed by the authors: In the immunoSEQ data, sequences were junction-only and lacked quality scores, so filtering differed. TCRdb's copy holds only in-frame clones and misses some; the assay was immunoSEQ multiplex PCR. V and J calls plus clone size are reproduced from that table; the DNA served to infer D and trimming. The table has around 1.5 million clones, 95% to 99% seen once. Per germline, CDR1 ENHRY and CDR2 SYGVKD. Unmatched junction bases numbered 5, after V lost 6 bases and J lost 0 bases. The CDR3 is 14 amino acids.

Source material: naive CD4+ T cells sorted from blood. Subset noted: CD45RA+ positively selected. The source of this sequence is a man aged 25-45 years in good health. The genes are TRBV10-3 and TRBJ2-7; 7 nucleotides agree with TRBD1. CDR3 nucleotide sequence: TGTGCCATCAGCCGGGACAGCAGCTCCTACGAGCAGTACTTC. Amino acids: CAISRDSSSYEQYF.